Below are 20 T cell receptor beta chains sequenced from a single sample in a study of T cell repertoires in cytomegalovirus infection. TCRdb itself ran the reads through MiXCR, one entry per CDR3 protein. The sample yields about 76,000 distinct CDR3 sequences, less than 4.5% seen once. The specimen was PBMCs. The source is a human donor in good health (CMV status not recorded). Some clones in this sample may be carry-over from other donors' samples.

In this sample, this clonotype turned up many times. This chain links TRBV7-9 with TRBJ2-3; TRBD2 matches at 7 bases. After removal of 3 bases from V and 2 bases from J, the junction contained 11 bases not matched to a gene. CDR1 and CDR2 (germline): SEHNR, FQNEAQ (reference sequence). This CDR3 is built from 17 residues. In DNA form, the CDR3 reads TGTGCCAGCAGCTTCATGGAGGGCGGGAGCGACACAGATACGCAGTATTTT. It is translated as CASSFMEGGSDTDTQYF.

This clonotype was recorded many times. This chain connects TRBV28 to TRBJ2-7; D not resolved. Germline V gene lookup returns CDR1 MDHEN and CDR2 SYDVKM. There are 10 residues in the CDR3. V shed 4 bases and J shed 5 bases, with 3 bases lying between them. This CDR3 is CASSSNEQYF. The DNA of the CDR3 is TGTGCCAGCAGTTCGAACGAGCAGTACTTC.

The sample holds many counts of this clonotype. The rearrangement uses TRBV6-2 or TRBV6-3 and TRBJ1-1; 7 bases agree with TRBD1. The CDR3 consists of 16 residues. Germline V lookup: CDR1 MNHEY, CDR2 SVGEGT. Trimming at V came to 6 bases and at J to 3 bases, leaving 13 bases not matched to a gene. The CDR3 region is CASSRKTGTDYTEAFF. CDR3 coding DNA: TGTGCCAGCAGCCGAAAGACCGGGACAGACTACACTGAAGCTTTCTTT.

This clonotype was seen ten or more times. The V gene is TRBV20-1, the J gene TRBJ1-3; D remains unclear. Germline values: CDR1 DFQATT, CDR2 SNEGSKA (reference sequence). V was shortened by 3 bases and J by 1 base, with 10 bases between the two germline ends. The CDR3 has 14 residues. The CDR3: CSARASMSGNTIYF. The CDR3 DNA reads as TGCAGTGCTAGGGCGTCCATGTCTGGAAACACCATATATTTT.

In its sample, this clonotype was seen many times. The rearrangement uses TRBV6-2 or TRBV6-3 and TRBJ2-7; no firm D call. V lost 2 bases to trimming and J lost 0 bases, with 5 bases between them. Per the germline V gene, CDR1 is MNHEY and CDR2 is SVGEGT. The CDR3 contains 13 residues. The CDR3 protein is CASSYNPSYEQYF. The CDR3 nucleotides read TGTGCCAGCAGTTACAACCCCTCCTACGAGCAGTACTTC.

A remark on this clonotype: A much bigger clone sits one base away, suggesting this may be a read error. V is TRBV5-1 and J is TRBJ2-7; D possibly corresponds to TRBD1 (5 bases). Germline-derived CDR1 and CDR2 are SGHRS and YFSETQ. CDR3 length: 13 amino acids. Trimming shortened V by 6 bases and J by 6 bases, and 16 bases separated the two germline ends. The CDR3 nucleotides read TGCGCCAGCAACCCGGGCAGGGTTTCCGAGCAGTACGTC. It specifies CASNPGRVSEQYV.

This clonotype was observed many times. The chain joins TRBV7-2 to TRBJ2-1, with TRBD1 identical over 11 bases. The germline V gene encodes CDR1 SGHTA and CDR2 FQGNSA. Trimming took 5 bases from V and 4 from J; bases not matched to a gene: 7. The CDR3 has 16 residues. CDR3 nucleotides: TGTGCCAGCAGCCTCGCCGGGACAGGGGGTTACAATGAGCAGTTCTTC. Amino acids: CASSLAGTGGYNEQFF.

This clonotype was recorded at least ten times. The V and J genes are TRBV29-1 and TRBJ2-7; 8 bases agree with TRBD1. J gave up 5 bases and V 0 bases, and 9 bases lay outside the gene matches. The CDR3 loop spans 15 amino acids. The germline gives CDR1 SQVTM, CDR2 ANQGSEA. The CDR3 protein is CSVEDRTGFVDEQYF. CDR3 in DNA: TGCAGCGTTGAAGACCGGACAGGGTTTGTCGACGAGCAGTACTTC.

This clonotype has at least ten counts. The chain combines TRBV6-1 with TRBJ1-1; 8 positions agree with TRBD1. V was clipped by 6 bases and J by 0 bases; unmatched bases: 3. CDR1 is MNHNS and CDR2 is SASEGT in the germline V gene. CDR3 size: 14 residues. Here the CDR3 DNA reads TGTGCCAGCAGCAAGACAGGGGTGAACACTGAAGCTTTCTTT. This translates into CASSKTGVNTEAFF.

This clonotype was counted many times. The chain employs TRBV18 and TRBJ1-1; no reliable D call. The V and J ends lost 3 bases and 0 bases respectively, with 11 bases between them. The germline V gene encodes CDR1 KGHSH and CDR2 LQKENI. The CDR3 covers 15 residues. DNA for the CDR3: TGTGCCAGCTCACCGTCGCGGGATTTGAACACTGAAGCTTTCTTT. Translation gives CASSPSRDLNTEAFF.

This clonotype was counted many times. V gene TRBV2 combines with J gene TRBJ1-1; D remains ambiguous. The CDR3 sequence is 13 residues long. The germline gives CDR1 SNHLY, CDR2 FYNNEI. V lost 4 bases, J lost 4 bases, and 10 bases lay in between. CDR3 sequence reads: CASSVRPFTEAFF. Written as DNA, the CDR3 is TGTGCCAGCAGTGTACGTCCCTTCACTGAAGCTTTCTTT.

This clonotype was counted at least ten times. The gene calls are TRBV9 and TRBJ2-5; 8 bases are a match to TRBD1. Germline CDR1 is SGDLS and CDR2 is YYNGEE. This CDR3 spans 16 amino acids. V shed 0 bases and J 4 bases; nucleotides not matched to a gene: 8. In DNA form, the CDR3 reads TGTGCCAGCAGCGTAGCTCTTGGACAGGGACGAGAGACCCAGTACTTC. It codes for CASSVALGQGRETQYF.

This clonotype was detected many times. The rearrangement joins TRBV16 to TRBJ2-5, with TRBD2 matching 8 bases. This CDR3 contains 14 residues. CDR1 is KGHSY, CDR2 FQNENV, per germline. Trimming took 5 bases from V and 5 from J; bases not matched to a gene: 7. CDR3 nucleotides: TGTGCCAGCAGCTTCGGACTAGCCTCCGAGACCCAGTACTTC. It is translated as CASSFGLASETQYF.

This clonotype was seen many times. The genes are TRBV20-1 and TRBJ2-4; perhaps TRBD2 as D (6 bases). CDR1 DFQATT and CDR2 SNEGSKA come from the germline V gene (reference sequence). The CDR3 totals 13 residues. Trimming left V 6 bases short and J 1 base short, with 10 bases between. This CDR3 is CSARGRAKNIQYF. The CDR3 DNA reads TGCAGTGCGCGGGGACGTGCCAAAAACATTCAGTACTTC.

This clonotype was counted at least ten times. This chain connects TRBV6-2 or TRBV6-3 to TRBJ1-6, with D perhaps matching TRBD1 (5 bases). In germline, CDR1 is MNHEY, CDR2 SVGEGT. The CDR3 covers 14 residues. The V end lost 4 bases, the J end lost 5 bases, and 9 bases lay between the germline ends. In nucleotides, the CDR3 is TGTGCCAGCAGTTGGGGACGGAATAATTCACCCCTCCACTTT. Amino acids: CASSWGRNNSPLHF.

This clonotype appeared many times. The chain combines TRBV20-1 with TRBJ1-1; 7 nucleotides align to TRBD1. CDR1 and CDR2 (germline): DFQATT, SNEGSKA (reference sequence). The CDR3 contains 11 residues. CDR3 sequence (DNA): TGCAGGGAGGGGGCGAACACTGAAGCTTTCTTT. Its protein product is CREGANTEAFF.

This clonotype was picked up many times. The gene calls are TRBV29-1 and TRBJ1-5; D possibly corresponds to TRBD1 (5 bases). Trimming pared 7 bases from V and 5 bases from J, leaving 18 bases between. CDR3 length equals 14 residues. The germline gives CDR1 SQVTM, CDR2 ANQGSEA. The CDR3 spells CSATGIGLDQPQHF. In nucleotides, the CDR3 is TGCAGCGCCACAGGAATAGGATTGGATCAGCCCCAGCATTTT.

This clonotype was recorded at least ten times. The gene calls are TRBV5-1 and TRBJ2-1; tentative D call: TRBD1 (5 bases). This CDR3 spans 13 amino acids. Trimming shortened V by 2 bases and J by 4 bases, and 7 bases separated the two germline ends. Germline CDR1 reads SGHRS; CDR2 reads YFSETQ. The CDR3 reads CASSFQGYNEQFF. The CDR3, as DNA: TGCGCCAGCAGCTTTCAGGGATACAATGAGCAGTTCTTC.

This clonotype was observed at least ten times. CDR3 region: CSARRLAGEIYNEQFF. As DNA, the CDR3 is TGCAGTGCAAGGCGACTAGCGGGGGAGATCTACAATGAGCAGTTCTTC. The chain recombines TRBV20-1 with TRBJ2-1; TRBD2 matches at 12 bases. The J segment lost 3 bases and the V segment lost 6 bases, leaving 9 bases of the junction unmatched. Germline CDR1 and CDR2: DFQATT and SNEGSKA (reference sequence). CDR3 length equals 16 residues.

This clonotype was seen repeatedly, ten times or more. The chain employs TRBV7-2 and TRBJ2-6, with D possibly TRBD1 on 6 matching bases. Deletions cut 1 base from V and 3 bases from J, with 7 bases between. CDR1 is SGHTA and CDR2 is FQGNSA in the germline V gene. The CDR3 is made up of 15 amino acids. CDR3 DNA sequence: TGTGCCAGCAGCTTAGGGGGGCTTGGGGCCAACGTCCTGACTTTC. This sequence encodes CASSLGGLGANVLTF.